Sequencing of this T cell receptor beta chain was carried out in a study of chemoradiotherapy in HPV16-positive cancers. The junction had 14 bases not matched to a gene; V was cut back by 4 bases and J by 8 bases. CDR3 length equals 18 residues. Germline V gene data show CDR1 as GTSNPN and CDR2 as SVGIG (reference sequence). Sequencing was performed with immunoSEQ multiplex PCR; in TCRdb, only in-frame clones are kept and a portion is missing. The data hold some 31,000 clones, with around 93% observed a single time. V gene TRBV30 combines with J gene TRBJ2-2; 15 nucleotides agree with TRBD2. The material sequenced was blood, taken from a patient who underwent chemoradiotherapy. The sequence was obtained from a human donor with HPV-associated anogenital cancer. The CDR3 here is CAWTGRTSGRARRGELFF. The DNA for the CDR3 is TGTGCCTGGACGGGTAGGACTAGCGGGAGGGCCCGGAGAGGGGAGCTGTTTTTT.